A selection of T cell receptor beta chains follows, all from one sample in a study of T cells after somatic rescue of genetic block. Measured with immunoSEQ multiplex PCR; TCRdb has only the in-frame clones, and not every one. Of under 150,000 clones listed, around nine tenths are singletons. The specimen was peripheral blood mononuclear cells (PBMCs). These receptors all come from a woman under 30. Both conserved end residues are part of each CDR3. Each record gives: D gene, J gene, clone size, V gene, CDR3 protein, CDR3 DNA. D genes are given only for firm matches. A clone size is listed for some rows: how often the clone was seen (once, few, many), or a class if it is expanded.

D gene: .; J gene: TRBJ2-7; clone size: .; V gene: TRBV7-2; CDR3 protein: CASSLASGNWRNEQYF; CDR3 DNA: TGTGCCAGCAGCTTAGCCTCGGGGAATTGGCGGAACGAGCAGTACTTC
D gene: .; J gene: TRBJ2-1; clone size: .; V gene: TRBV7-6; CDR3 protein: CASSLRPEESEQFF; CDR3 DNA: TGTGCCAGCAGCTTACGCCCCGAGGAGAGTGAGCAGTTCTTC
D gene: TRBD1; J gene: TRBJ2-2; clone size: .; V gene: TRBV7-2; CDR3 protein: CASSSLGGAAGELFF; CDR3 DNA: TGTGCCAGCAGCTCCCTAGGGGGCGCCGCCGGGGAGCTGTTTTTT
D gene: .; J gene: TRBJ1-1; clone size: .; V gene: TRBV5-4; CDR3 protein: CASSVDPNTEAFF; CDR3 DNA: TGTGCCAGCAGCGTGGACCCGAACACTGAAGCTTTCTTT
D gene: .; J gene: TRBJ2-1; clone size: .; V gene: TRBV6-6; CDR3 protein: CATRAGANNEQFF; CDR3 DNA: TGTGCCACGCGGGCGGGGGCCAACAATGAGCAGTTCTTC
D gene: .; J gene: TRBJ2-7; clone size: .; V gene: TRBV5-4; CDR3 protein: CASSLGQGGSYEQYF; CDR3 DNA: TGTGCCAGCAGCTTGGGACAGGGAGGCTCCTACGAGCAGTACTTC
D gene: TRBD1; J gene: TRBJ1-4; clone size: .; V gene: TRBV5-1; CDR3 protein: CASSLGQGGNEKLFF; CDR3 DNA: TGCGCCAGCAGCTTGGGACAGGGCGGCAATGAAAAACTGTTTTTT
D gene: .; J gene: TRBJ1-5; clone size: .; V gene: TRBV29-1; CDR3 protein: CSVSTGLGNQPQHF; CDR3 DNA: TGCAGCGTGAGTACAGGGCTCGGCAATCAGCCCCAGCATTTT
D gene: .; J gene: TRBJ1-6; clone size: .; V gene: TRBV4-3; CDR3 protein: CASSQAQISRVSPLHF; CDR3 DNA: TGCGCCAGCAGCCAGGCTCAGATTTCCAGGGTTTCACCCCTCCACTTT
D gene: .; J gene: TRBJ2-1; clone size: .; V gene: TRBV5-1; CDR3 protein: CASSFRGLFDVGFF; CDR3 DNA: TGCGCCAGCAGCTTCAGGGGCCTGTTTGACGTAGGGTTCTTC
D gene: .; J gene: TRBJ1-1; clone size: .; V gene: TRBV6-5; CDR3 protein: CASSYSNPAVEAFF; CDR3 DNA: TGTGCCAGCAGTTACTCGAATCCAGCGGTGGAAGCTTTCTTT
D gene: TRBD1; J gene: TRBJ1-2; clone size: .; V gene: TRBV18; CDR3 protein: CASSPLRRATGTGPPEGSYTF; CDR3 DNA: TGTGCCAGCTCACCCCTACGGAGAGCGACCGGGACAGGGCCTCCAGAGGGGAGCTACACCTTC
D gene: TRBD1; J gene: TRBJ2-1; clone size: .; V gene: TRBV27; CDR3 protein: CASSSNLNKDRVYEQFF; CDR3 DNA: TGTGCCAGCAGTTCCAACCTGAACAAAGACAGGGTATATGAGCAGTTCTTC
D gene: TRBD1; J gene: TRBJ1-6; clone size: few; V gene: TRBV6-6; CDR3 protein: CASSYEGAGSPLHF; CDR3 DNA: TGTGCCAGCAGTTACGAGGGGGCAGGATCACCCCTCCACTTT
D gene: .; J gene: TRBJ2-1; clone size: .; V gene: TRBV27; CDR3 protein: CASRVGQGFYNEQFF; CDR3 DNA: TGTGCCAGCAGGGTGGGGCAGGGCTTCTACAATGAGCAGTTCTTC
D gene: TRBD2; J gene: TRBJ2-3; clone size: .; V gene: TRBV6-4; CDR3 protein: CASSLAGGPRQYF; CDR3 DNA: TGTGCCAGCAGCCTAGCGGGGGGGCCGCGTCAGTATTTT
D gene: .; J gene: TRBJ1-6; clone size: .; V gene: TRBV2; CDR3 protein: CASSALGDWSYNSPLHF; CDR3 DNA: TGTGCCAGCAGTGCTTTAGGGGATTGGTCCTATAATTCACCCCTCCACTTT
D gene: TRBD1; J gene: TRBJ2-4; clone size: .; V gene: TRBV2; CDR3 protein: CASSSGQERNIQYF; CDR3 DNA: TGTGCCAGCAGTTCTGGACAGGAGCGGAACATTCAGTACTTC
D gene: .; J gene: TRBJ2-7; clone size: .; V gene: TRBV19; CDR3 protein: CASGYGQGVSEQYF; CDR3 DNA: TGTGCCAGTGGTTACGGCCAGGGAGTGAGCGAGCAGTACTTC
D gene: .; J gene: TRBJ2-7; clone size: .; V gene: TRBV5-1; CDR3 protein: CASSLDGAGPYEQYF; CDR3 DNA: TGCGCCAGCAGCTTGGATGGGGCAGGGCCCTACGAGCAGTACTTC
D gene: .; J gene: TRBJ2-2; clone size: .; V gene: TRBV9; CDR3 protein: CASSPLGAPLNTGELFF; CDR3 DNA: TGTGCCAGCAGCCCCCTGGGGGCCCCCCTAAACACCGGGGAGCTGTTTTTT
D gene: .; J gene: TRBJ1-3; clone size: .; V gene: TRBV19; CDR3 protein: CASSLLEGNTIYF; CDR3 DNA: TGTGCCAGTAGCCTCCTGGAGGGGAACACCATATATTTT
D gene: .; J gene: TRBJ1-3; clone size: .; V gene: TRBV7-9; CDR3 protein: CASSKRTVPSGNTIYF; CDR3 DNA: TGTGCCAGCAGCAAAAGGACGGTCCCCTCTGGAAACACCATATATTTT
D gene: TRBD1; J gene: TRBJ2-1; clone size: few; V gene: TRBV6-5; CDR3 protein: CASSSRRTGRYNEQFF; CDR3 DNA: TGTGCCAGCAGTTCCCGCCGGACAGGGAGGTACAATGAGCAGTTCTTC
D gene: .; J gene: TRBJ2-5; clone size: .; V gene: TRBV5-1; CDR3 protein: CASSLVMGQETQYF; CDR3 DNA: TGCGCCAGCAGCTTGGTAATGGGTCAAGAGACCCAGTACTTC
D gene: TRBD2; J gene: TRBJ2-5; clone size: .; V gene: TRBV6-5; CDR3 protein: CASSTKTSGQETQYF; CDR3 DNA: TGTGCCAGCAGTACCAAGACTAGCGGCCAAGAGACCCAGTACTTC
D gene: TRBD1; J gene: TRBJ1-2; clone size: .; V gene: TRBV10-3; CDR3 protein: CAISEWGQGPNYGYTF; CDR3 DNA: TGTGCCATCAGTGAGTGGGGACAGGGCCCTAACTATGGCTACACCTTC
D gene: .; J gene: TRBJ2-6; clone size: .; V gene: TRBV5-1; CDR3 protein: CASREGVGANVLTF; CDR3 DNA: TGCGCCAGCAGGGAGGGGGTAGGGGCCAACGTCCTGACTTTC
D gene: .; J gene: TRBJ2-1; clone size: .; V gene: TRBV29-1; CDR3 protein: CSVRRAAEQFF; CDR3 DNA: TGCAGCGTGAGGAGGGCCGCTGAGCAGTTCTTC